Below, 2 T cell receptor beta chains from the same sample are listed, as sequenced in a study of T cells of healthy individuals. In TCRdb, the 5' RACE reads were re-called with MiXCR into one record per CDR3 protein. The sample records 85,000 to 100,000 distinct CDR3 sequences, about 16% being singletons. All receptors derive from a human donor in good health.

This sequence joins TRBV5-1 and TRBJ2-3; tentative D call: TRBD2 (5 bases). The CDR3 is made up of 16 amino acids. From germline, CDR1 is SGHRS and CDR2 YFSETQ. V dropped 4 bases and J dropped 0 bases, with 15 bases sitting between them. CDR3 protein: CASSPGVDSSTDTQYF. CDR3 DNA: TGCGCCAGCAGCCCCGGGGTGGATTCTAGCACAGATACGCAGTATTTT.

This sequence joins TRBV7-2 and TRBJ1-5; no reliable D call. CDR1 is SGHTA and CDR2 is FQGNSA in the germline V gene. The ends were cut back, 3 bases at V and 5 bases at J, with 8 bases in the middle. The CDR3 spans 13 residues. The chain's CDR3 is CASSFYSDQPQHF. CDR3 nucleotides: TGTGCCAGCAGCTTCTACAGTGATCAGCCCCAGCATTTT. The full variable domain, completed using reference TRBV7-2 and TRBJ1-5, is GAGVSQSPSNKVTEKGKDVELRCDPISGHTALYWYRQSLGQGLEFLIYFQGNSAPDKSGLPSDRFSAERTGGSVSTLTIQRTQQEDSAVYLCASSFYSDQPQHFGDGTRLSIL.